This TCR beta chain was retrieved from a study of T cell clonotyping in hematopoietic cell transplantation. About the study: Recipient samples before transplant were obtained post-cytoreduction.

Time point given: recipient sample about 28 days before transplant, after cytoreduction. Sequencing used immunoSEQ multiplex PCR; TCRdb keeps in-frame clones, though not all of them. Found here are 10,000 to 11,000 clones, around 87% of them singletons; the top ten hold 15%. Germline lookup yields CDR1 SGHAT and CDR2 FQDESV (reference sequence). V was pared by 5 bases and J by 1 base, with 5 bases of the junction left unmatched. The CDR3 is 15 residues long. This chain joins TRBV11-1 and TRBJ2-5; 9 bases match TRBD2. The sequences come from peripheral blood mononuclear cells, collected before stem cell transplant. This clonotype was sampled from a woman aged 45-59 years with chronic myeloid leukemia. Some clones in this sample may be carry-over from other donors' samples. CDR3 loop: CASSTGTSLQETQYF. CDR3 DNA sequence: TGTGCCAGCAGCACCGGGACTAGCCTCCAAGAGACCCAGTACTTC. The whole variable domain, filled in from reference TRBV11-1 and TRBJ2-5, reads EAEVAQSPRYKITEKSQAVAFWCDPISGHATLYWYRQILGQGPELLVQFQDESVVDDSQLPKDRFSAERLKGVDSTLKIQPAELGDSAMYLCASSTGTSLQETQYFGPGTRLLVL.